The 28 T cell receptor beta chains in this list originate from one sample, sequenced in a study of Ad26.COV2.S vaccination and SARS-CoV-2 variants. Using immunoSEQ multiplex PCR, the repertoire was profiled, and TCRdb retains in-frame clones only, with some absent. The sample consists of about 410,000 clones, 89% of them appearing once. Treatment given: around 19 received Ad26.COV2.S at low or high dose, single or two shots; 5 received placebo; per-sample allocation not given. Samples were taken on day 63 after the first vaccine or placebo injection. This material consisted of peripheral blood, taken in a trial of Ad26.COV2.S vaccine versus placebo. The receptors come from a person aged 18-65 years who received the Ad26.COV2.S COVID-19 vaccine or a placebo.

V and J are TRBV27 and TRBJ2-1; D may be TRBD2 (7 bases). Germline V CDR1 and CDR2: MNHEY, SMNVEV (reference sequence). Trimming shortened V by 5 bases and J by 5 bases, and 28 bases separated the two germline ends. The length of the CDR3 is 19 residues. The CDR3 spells CASSIHHRLGGARDNEQFF. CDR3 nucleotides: TGTGCCAGCAGTATCCACCACCGTCTTGGGGGGGCAAGGGACAATGAGCAGTTCTTC.

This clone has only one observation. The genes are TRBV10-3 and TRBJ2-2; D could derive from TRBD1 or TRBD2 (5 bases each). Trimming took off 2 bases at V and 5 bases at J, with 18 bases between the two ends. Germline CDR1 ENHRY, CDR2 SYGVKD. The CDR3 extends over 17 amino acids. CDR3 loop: CAISEPGEGIHTGELFF. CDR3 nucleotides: TGTGCCATCAGTGAGCCAGGCGAGGGGATTCATACCGGGGAGCTGTTTTTT.

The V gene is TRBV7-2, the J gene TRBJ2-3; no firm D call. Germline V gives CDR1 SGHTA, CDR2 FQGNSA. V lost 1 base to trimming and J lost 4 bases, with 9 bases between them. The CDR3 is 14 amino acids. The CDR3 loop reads CASSLEVHSDTQYF. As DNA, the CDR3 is TGTGCCAGCAGCTTAGAGGTCCACTCAGATACGCAGTATTTT.

CDR3 nucleotide sequence: TGTGCCAGCGGCTGGCAGGGAGGAGTGAACACTGAAGCTTTCTTT. Protein: CASGWQGGVNTEAFF. The gene calls are TRBV28 and TRBJ1-1, with D tentatively TRBD1 (5 bases). The V end was cut by 8 bases, the J end by 0 bases, with 16 bases between. Germline loops: CDR1 MDHEN, CDR2 SYDVKM. CDR3 length: 15 residues.

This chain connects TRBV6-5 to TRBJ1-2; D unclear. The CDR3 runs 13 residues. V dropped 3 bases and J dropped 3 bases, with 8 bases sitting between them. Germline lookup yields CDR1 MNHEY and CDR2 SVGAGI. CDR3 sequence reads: CASSYAIHYGYTF. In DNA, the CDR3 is TGTGCCAGCAGTTATGCGATTCACTATGGCTACACCTTC.

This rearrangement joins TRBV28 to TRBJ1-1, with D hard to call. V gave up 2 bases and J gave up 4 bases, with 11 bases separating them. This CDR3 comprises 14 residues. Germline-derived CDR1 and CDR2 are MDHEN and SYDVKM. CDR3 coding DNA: TGTGCCAGCAGTTTAATTCGGTGGGGCACTGAAGCTTTCTTT. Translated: CASSLIRWGTEAFF.

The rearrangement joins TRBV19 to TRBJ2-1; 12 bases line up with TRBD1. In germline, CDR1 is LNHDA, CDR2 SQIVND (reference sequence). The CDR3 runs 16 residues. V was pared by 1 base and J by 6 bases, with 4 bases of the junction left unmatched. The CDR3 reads CASSIGGQGAGNEQFF. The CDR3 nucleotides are TGTGCCAGTAGTATAGGGGGACAGGGGGCCGGCAATGAGCAGTTCTTC.

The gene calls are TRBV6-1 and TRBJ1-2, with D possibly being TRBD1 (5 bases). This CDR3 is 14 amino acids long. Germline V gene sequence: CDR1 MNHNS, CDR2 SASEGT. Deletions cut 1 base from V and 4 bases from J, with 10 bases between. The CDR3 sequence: CASSEDQGGYGYTF. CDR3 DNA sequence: TGTGCCAGCAGTGAAGACCAGGGAGGCTATGGCTACACCTTC.

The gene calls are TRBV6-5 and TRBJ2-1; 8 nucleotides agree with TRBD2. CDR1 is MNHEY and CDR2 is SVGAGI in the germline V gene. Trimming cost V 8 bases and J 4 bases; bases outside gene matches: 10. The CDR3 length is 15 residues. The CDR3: CASLKLAEPYNEQFF. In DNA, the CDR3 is TGTGCCAGCCTTAAACTAGCGGAGCCATACAATGAGCAGTTCTTC.

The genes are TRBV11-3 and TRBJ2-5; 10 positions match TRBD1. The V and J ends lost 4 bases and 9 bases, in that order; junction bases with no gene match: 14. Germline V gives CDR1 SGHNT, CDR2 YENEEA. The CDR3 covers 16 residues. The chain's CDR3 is CASSSTDRGRLGAQYF. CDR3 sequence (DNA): TGTGCCAGCAGCTCGACCGACAGGGGGCGCCTAGGGGCCCAGTACTTC.

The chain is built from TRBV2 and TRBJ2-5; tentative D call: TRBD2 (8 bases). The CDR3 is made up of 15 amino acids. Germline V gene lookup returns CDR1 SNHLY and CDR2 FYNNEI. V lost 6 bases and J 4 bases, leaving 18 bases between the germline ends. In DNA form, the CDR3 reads TGTGCCAGCAGCATAGACAGGGCGGGAGGAGAGACCCAGTACTTC. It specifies CASSIDRAGGETQYF.

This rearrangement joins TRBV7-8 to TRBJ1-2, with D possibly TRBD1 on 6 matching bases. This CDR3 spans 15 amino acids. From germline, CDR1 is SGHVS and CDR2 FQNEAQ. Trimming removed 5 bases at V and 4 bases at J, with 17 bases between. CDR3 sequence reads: CASSPSGGGAYGYTF. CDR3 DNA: TGTGCCAGCAGCCCCTCGGGGGGGGGCGCCTATGGCTACACCTTC.

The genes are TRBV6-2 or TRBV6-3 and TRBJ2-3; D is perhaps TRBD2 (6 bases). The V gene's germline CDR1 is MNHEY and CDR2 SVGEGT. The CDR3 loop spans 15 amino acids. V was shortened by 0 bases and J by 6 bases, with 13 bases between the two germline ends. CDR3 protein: CASSYSLTSIDTQYF. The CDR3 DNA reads TGTGCCAGCAGTTACTCCCTTACTAGCATCGATACGCAGTATTTT.

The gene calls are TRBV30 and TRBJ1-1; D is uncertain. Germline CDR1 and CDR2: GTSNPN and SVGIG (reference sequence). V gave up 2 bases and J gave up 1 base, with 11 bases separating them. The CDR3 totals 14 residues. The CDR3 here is CAWSLGLGNTEAFF. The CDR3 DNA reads TGTGCCTGGAGTCTTGGGTTGGGGAACACTGAAGCTTTCTTT.

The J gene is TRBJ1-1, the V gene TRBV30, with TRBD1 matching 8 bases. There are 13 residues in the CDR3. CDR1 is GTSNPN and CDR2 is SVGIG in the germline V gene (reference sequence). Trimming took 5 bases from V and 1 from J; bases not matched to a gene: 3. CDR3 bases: TGTGCCTGGGACAGGGGTCCGAACACTGAAGCTTTCTTT. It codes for CAWDRGPNTEAFF.

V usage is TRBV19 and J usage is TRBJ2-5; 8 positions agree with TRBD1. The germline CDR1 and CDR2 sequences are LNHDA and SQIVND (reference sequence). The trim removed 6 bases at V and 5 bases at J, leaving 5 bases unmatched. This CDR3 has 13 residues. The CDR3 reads CASSGQGTETQYF. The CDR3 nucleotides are TGTGCCAGTAGCGGACAGGGAACGGAGACCCAGTACTTC.

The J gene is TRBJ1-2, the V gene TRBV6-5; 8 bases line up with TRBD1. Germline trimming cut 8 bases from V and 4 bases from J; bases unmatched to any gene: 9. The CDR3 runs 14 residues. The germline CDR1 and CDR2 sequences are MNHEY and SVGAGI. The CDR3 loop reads CASRSGQAIYGYTF. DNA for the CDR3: TGTGCCAGCCGCTCGGGACAGGCGATCTATGGCTACACCTTC.

The CDR3: CASSPRTAGSYEQYF. The CDR3 coding sequence is TGTGCCAGCAGCCCCAGGACAGCGGGCTCCTACGAGCAGTACTTC. The rearrangement links TRBV7-9 to TRBJ2-7; TRBD1 or TRBD2 may be the D gene (6 bases each). V shed 5 bases and J shed 0 bases, with 14 bases lying between them. Per the germline V gene, CDR1 is SEHNR and CDR2 is FQNEAQ (reference sequence). This CDR3 has 15 amino acids.

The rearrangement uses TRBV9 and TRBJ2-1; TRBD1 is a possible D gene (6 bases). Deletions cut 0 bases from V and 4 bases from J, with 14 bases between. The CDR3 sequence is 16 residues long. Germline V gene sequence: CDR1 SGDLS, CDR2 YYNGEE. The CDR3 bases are TGTGCCAGCAGCGTAGATCAGGGGACGGCGTACAATGAGCAGTTCTTC. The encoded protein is CASSVDQGTAYNEQFF.

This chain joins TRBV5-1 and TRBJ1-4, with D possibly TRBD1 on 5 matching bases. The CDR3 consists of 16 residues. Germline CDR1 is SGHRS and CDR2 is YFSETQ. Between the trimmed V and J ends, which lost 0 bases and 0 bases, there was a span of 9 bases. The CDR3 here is CASSLDRIATNEKLFF. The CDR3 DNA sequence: TGCGCCAGCAGCTTGGACAGGATTGCAACTAATGAAAAACTGTTTTTT.

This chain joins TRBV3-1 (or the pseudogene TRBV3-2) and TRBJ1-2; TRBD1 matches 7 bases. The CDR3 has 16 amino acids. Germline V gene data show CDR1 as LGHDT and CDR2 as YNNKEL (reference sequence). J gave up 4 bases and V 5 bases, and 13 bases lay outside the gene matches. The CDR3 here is CASSNTWTGRGYGYTF. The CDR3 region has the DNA TGTGCCAGCAGCAACACATGGACAGGCCGAGGCTATGGCTACACCTTC.

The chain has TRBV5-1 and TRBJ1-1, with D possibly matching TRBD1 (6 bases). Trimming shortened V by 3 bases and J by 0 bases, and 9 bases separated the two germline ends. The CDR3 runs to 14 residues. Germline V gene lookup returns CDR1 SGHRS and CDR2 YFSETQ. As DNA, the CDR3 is TGCGCCAGCAGCTACAGGGACCTGAACACTGAAGCTTTCTTT. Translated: CASSYRDLNTEAFF.

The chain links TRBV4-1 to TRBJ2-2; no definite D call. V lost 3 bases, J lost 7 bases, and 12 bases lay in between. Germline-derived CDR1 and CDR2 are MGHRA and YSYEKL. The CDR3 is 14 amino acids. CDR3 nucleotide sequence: TGCGCCAGCAGCCAGGCCTCGGTTAACGGGGAGCTGTTTTTT. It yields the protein CASSQASVNGELFF.

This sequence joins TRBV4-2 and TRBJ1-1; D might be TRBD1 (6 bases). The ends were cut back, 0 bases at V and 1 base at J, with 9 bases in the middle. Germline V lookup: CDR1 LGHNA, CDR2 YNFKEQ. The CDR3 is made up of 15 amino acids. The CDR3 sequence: CASSQEEGGNTEAFF. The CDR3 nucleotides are TGTGCCAGCAGCCAAGAGGAGGGGGGGAACACTGAAGCTTTCTTT.

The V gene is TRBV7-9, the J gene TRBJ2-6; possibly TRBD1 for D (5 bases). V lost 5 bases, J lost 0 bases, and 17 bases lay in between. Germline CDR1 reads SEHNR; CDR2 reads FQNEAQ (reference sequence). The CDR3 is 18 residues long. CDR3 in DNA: TGTGCCAGCAGCATAAGACAGAGACCCGACTCTGGGGCCAACGTCCTGACTTTC. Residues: CASSIRQRPDSGANVLTF.

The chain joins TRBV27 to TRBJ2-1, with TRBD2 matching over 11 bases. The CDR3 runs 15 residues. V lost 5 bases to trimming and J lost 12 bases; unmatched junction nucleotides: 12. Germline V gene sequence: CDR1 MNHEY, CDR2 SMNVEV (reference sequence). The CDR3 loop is CASSQIAGGRWGQFF. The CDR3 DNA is TGTGCCAGCAGTCAGATAGCGGGAGGGCGTTGGGGGCAGTTCTTC.

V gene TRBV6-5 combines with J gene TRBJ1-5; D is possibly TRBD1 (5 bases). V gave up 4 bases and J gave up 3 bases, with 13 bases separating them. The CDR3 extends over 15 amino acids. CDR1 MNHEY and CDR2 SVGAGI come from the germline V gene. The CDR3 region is CASSLEAGNNQPQHF. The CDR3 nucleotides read TGTGCCAGCAGTTTGGAGGCAGGGAACAATCAGCCCCAGCATTTT.

The CDR3 sequence: CASRNRQGRETQYF. The CDR3, as DNA: TGTGCCAGCAGAAACCGACAGGGTCGAGAGACCCAGTACTTC. The genes are TRBV6-5 and TRBJ2-5; 7 nucleotides line up with TRBD1. This CDR3 has 14 amino acids. Germline V gives CDR1 MNHEY, CDR2 SVGAGI. V lost 6 bases to trimming and J lost 4 bases; unmatched junction nucleotides: 8.